This passage covers 3 T cell receptor beta chains from one sample sequenced in a study of blood T cell repertoires in COVID-19. Profiled with immunoSEQ multiplex PCR; TCRdb holds only in-frame clones, not every one. Here the sample spans roughly 160,000 clones, around 87% being singletons. The sample was peripheral blood. These receptors originate from a woman older than 75 with COVID-19, enrolled during active disease.

V is TRBV9 and J is TRBJ2-5; 7 nucleotides match TRBD1. Losses at the gene ends were 4 bases for V and 3 bases for J; bases not matched to a gene: 3. Germline assignment: CDR1 SGDLS and CDR2 YYNGEE. The CDR3 extends over 13 amino acids. The CDR3 region is CASSSGTEETQYF. The CDR3 DNA is TGTGCCAGCAGCTCAGGGACAGAAGAGACCCAGTACTTC.

The chain recombines TRBV5-8 with TRBJ2-2; possibly TRBD1 for D (6 bases). Germline-derived CDR1 and CDR2 are SGHTS and YDEGEE. V was pared by 5 bases and J by 5 bases, with 7 bases between. The CDR3 totals 12 residues. In nucleotides, the CDR3 is TGTGCCAGCAGGAGGGGGACCGGGGAGCTGTTTTTT. It translates to CASRRGTGELFF.

CDR3 in amino acids: CASSLGHLNSPLHF. DNA for the CDR3: TGTGCCAGCAGCTTAGGCCACCTAAATTCACCCCTCCACTTT. This chain links TRBV7-8 with TRBJ1-6, with D hard to call. This CDR3 spans 14 amino acids. V lost 1 base to trimming and J lost 7 bases, with 8 bases between them. CDR1 and CDR2 from the germline V gene are SGHVS and FQNEAQ.